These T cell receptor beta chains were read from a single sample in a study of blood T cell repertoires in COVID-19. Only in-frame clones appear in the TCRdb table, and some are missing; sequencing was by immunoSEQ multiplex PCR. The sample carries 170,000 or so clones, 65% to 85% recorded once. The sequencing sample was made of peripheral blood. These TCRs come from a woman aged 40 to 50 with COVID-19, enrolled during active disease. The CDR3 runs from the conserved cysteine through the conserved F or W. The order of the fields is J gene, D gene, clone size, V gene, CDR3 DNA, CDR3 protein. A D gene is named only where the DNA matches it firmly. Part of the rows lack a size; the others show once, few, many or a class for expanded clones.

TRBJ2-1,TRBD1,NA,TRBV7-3,TGTGCCAGCAGCTTGGGACAGGGGAGAGATGAGCAGTTCTTC,CASSLGQGRDEQFF
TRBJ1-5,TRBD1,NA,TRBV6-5,TGTGCCAGCAGTCCTACAGGGGGCGGTCAGCCCCAGCATTTT,CASSPTGGGQPQHF
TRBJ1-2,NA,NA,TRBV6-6,TGTGCCAGCAGCCCCCTTGTCCGGCAGGGATGGAGAGGCTACACCTTC,CASSPLVRQGWRGYTF
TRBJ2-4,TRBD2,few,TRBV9,TGTGCCAGCAGCTCAAAGCGGGAGGGCCTCTTAGCCAAAAACATTCAGTACTTC,CASSSKREGLLAKNIQYF
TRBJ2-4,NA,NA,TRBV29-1,TGCAGCGTTGATTCGGGAATAGCCAAAAACATTCAGTACTTC,CSVDSGIAKNIQYF
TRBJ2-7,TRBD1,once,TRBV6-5,TGTGCCAGCAGATTATCCGGGACAGGATCCTACGAGCAGTACTTC,CASRLSGTGSYEQYF
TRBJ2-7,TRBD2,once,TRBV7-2,TGTGCCAGCAGCTCTCGGCGGGGGTCCTACGAGCAGTACTTC,CASSSRRGSYEQYF
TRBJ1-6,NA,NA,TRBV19,TGTGCCAGTAGTGAAGGGAGCTCCTATAATTCACCCCTCCACTTT,CASSEGSSYNSPLHF
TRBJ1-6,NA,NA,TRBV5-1,TGCGCCAGCAGCCCCCAGGGAGGTAATTCACCCCTCCACTTT,CASSPQGGNSPLHF
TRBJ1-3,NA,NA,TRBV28,TGTGCCAGCGCCTGGGAGGGGGCTGGAAACACCATATATTTT,CASAWEGAGNTIYF
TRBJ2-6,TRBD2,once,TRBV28,TGTGCCAGCAGTTTACGGGGGAGGGTCGGGGCCAACGTCCTGACTTTC,CASSLRGRVGANVLTF
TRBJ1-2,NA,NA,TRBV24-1,TGTGCCACCAGTGATTTGGCCCCGAAAGACAGGCCTGGCTACACCTTC,CATSDLAPKDRPGYTF
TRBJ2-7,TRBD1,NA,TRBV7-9,TGTGCCAGCAGCCCCCGTATACAGGGGGTCACCTACGAGCAGTACTTC,CASSPRIQGVTYEQYF
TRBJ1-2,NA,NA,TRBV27,TGTGCCAGCAGTCCTCGACTTAACTATGGCTACACCTTC,CASSPRLNYGYTF
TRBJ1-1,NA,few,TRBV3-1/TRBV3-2,TGTGCCAGCAGCCCCCCCTACAGTGCAAGTGAAGCTTTCTTT,CASSPPYSASEAFF
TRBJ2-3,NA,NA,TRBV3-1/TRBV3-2,TGTGCCAGCAGAGACAGCGGGAGCACAGATACGCAGTATTTT,CASRDSGSTDTQYF
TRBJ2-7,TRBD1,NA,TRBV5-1,TGCGCCAGCAGCCTGAGGGGACAGGGACCCGAGCAGTACTTC,CASSLRGQGPEQYF
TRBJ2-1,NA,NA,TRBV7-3,TGTGCCAGCAGCTTCGACAGACAAGTCTTC,CASSFDRQVF
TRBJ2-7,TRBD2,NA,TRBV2,TGTGCCAGCATTCTCTTAGCTAGCGGGAGGGATAAGGAGCAGTACTTC,CASILLASGRDKEQYF
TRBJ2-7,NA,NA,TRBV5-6,TGTGCCAGCAGCTTGATCCGGGGGTACGAGCAGTACTTC,CASSLIRGYEQYF
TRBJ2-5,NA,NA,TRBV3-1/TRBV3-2,TGTGCCAGCAGCCAACATCAGGGGACCCAAGAGACCCAGTACTTC,CASSQHQGTQETQYF
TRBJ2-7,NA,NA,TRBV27,TGTGCCAGCAGTTCTATTAGAGGGTGGGCGGGGGAGCAGTACTTC,CASSSIRGWAGEQYF
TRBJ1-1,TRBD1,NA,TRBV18,TGTGCCAGCTCGCTAAACAGGGGGGAAGACACTGAAGCTTTCTTT,CASSLNRGEDTEAFF
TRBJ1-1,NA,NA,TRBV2,TGTGCCAGCAGTGGGGGGCCAGACAGCGGGGACACTGAAGCTTTCTTT,CASSGGPDSGDTEAFF
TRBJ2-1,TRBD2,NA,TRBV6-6,TGTGCCACACGGACTAGCTCCAATGCCTACAATGAGCAGTTCTTC,CATRTSSNAYNEQFF
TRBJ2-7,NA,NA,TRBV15,TGTGCCACCAGCAGGTCAGGGGGGAGAGTAGTCGAGCAGTACTTC,CATSRSGGRVVEQYF
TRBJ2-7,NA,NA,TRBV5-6,TGTGCCAGCAGCTACAGGGGGGGCGAGCAGTACTTC,CASSYRGGEQYF
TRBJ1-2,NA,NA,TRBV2,TGTGCCAGCTCCGTATTAGCAGAGGCAGGGGGCTACACCTTC,CASSVLAEAGGYTF
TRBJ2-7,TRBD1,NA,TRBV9,TGTGCCAGCAGCGCGGGACAGGGCCCCTACGAGCAGTACTTC,CASSAGQGPYEQYF
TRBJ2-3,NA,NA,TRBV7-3,TGTGCCAGCAGCTTAAATCCCGGGTCCGGCACAGATACGCAGTATTTT,CASSLNPGSGTDTQYF
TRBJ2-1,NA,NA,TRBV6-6,TGTGCCAGCAGTTACCTAGCCGGTGAGCAGTTCTTC,CASSYLAGEQFF
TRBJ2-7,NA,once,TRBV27,TGTGCCAGCAGTTCTCGTGGCCCCATGCCCTACGAGCAGTACTTC,CASSSRGPMPYEQYF
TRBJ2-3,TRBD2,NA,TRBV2,TGTGCCAGCAGTGACGTCGGGGCGGGGGACACAGATACGCAGTATTTT,CASSDVGAGDTDTQYF
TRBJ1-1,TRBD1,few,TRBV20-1,TGCAGTGCTGGACAGGGATTAAGAGCTTTCTTT,CSAGQGLRAFF
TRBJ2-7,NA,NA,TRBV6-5,TGTGCCAGCACCCCCGAACCTACAGGGCTCGAGCAGTACTTC,CASTPEPTGLEQYF
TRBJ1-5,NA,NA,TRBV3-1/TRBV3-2,TGTGCCAGCAGCCAAAGCCTCGGGAACCCCCATCAGCCCCAGCATTTT,CASSQSLGNPHQPQHF
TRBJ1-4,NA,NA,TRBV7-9,TGTGCCAGCAGCTTTACAGGGCAGCTTAATGAAAAACTGTTTTTT,CASSFTGQLNEKLFF
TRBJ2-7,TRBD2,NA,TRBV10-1,TGCGCCAGGCCTGAAGTGTGCGGGAGCTCCTACGAGCAGTACTTC,CARPEVCGSSYEQYF
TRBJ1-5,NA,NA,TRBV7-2,TGTGCCAGCAGCTTCTACGGGGGAACCAATCAGCCCCAGCATTTT,CASSFYGGTNQPQHF
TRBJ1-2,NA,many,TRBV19,TGTGCCAGTAGTATCTCAGTCTATGGCTACACCTTC,CASSISVYGYTF
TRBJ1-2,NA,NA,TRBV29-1,TGCAGCGTTGTAGTTAATAACTATGGCTACACCTTC,CSVVVNNYGYTF
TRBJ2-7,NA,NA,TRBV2,TGTGCCAGCAGTGGGAGCGGATACGAGCAGTACTTC,CASSGSGYEQYF
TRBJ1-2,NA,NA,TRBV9,TGTGCCAGCAGCGTAGGAGGTCGAGGCTACACCTTC,CASSVGGRGYTF